This entry features one T cell receptor (beta chain) sequence. Source study methods: It was from reference gene primer amplification that nucleated cell counts were estimated. The method was immunoSEQ multiplex PCR; TCRdb's version includes in-frame clones alone and lacks a portion of them. V and J calls and clone size follow that table, whereas D and trimming were derived from the DNA. The table lists about 180,000 clones, 86% of them singletons. The data belong to a study of blood T cell repertoires in COVID-19. Looking at the study overall: The United States, Italy and Spain were the sources of the acute and convalescent COVID-19 samples. PBMCs, B-cell-depleted T cells, or T cells provided the cDNA or gDNA that made up the material.

CDR3 length: 16 amino acids. In germline, CDR1 is LNHDA, CDR2 SQIVND (reference sequence). V dropped 7 bases and J dropped 5; count of bases not matched to a gene: 12. The TCR comes from a man in his fifties with active or convalescent COVID-19. This rearrangement joins TRBV19 to TRBJ1-5; TRBD1 matches 9 bases. Sequencing was carried out using peripheral blood. CDR3: CASNRGRGLVDQPQHF. The CDR3 coding sequence is TGTGCCAGTAACAGGGGGCGCGGACTTGTAGATCAGCCCCAGCATTTT.